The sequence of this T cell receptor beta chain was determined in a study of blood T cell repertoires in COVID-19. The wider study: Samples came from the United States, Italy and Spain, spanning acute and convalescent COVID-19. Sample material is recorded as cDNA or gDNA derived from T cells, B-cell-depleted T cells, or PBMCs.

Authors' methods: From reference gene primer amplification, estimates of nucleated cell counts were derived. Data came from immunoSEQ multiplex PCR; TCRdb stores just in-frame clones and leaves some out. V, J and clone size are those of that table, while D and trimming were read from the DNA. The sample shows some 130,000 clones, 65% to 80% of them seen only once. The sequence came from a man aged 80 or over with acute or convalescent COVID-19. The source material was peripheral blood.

The CDR3 DNA follows: TGTGCCAGTAGTATACAGGGCACAGATACGCAGTATTTT. It encodes CASSIQGTDTQYF. This chain links TRBV19 with TRBJ2-3; D uncertain. The CDR3 loop spans 13 amino acids. The V end was cut by 2 bases, the J end by 1 base, with 4 bases between. CDR1 LNHDA and CDR2 SQIVND come from the germline V gene (reference sequence).